The 7 T cell receptor beta chains below all came from one sample that was sequenced in a study of PD-L1 blockade in urothelial cancer (dated by TCRdb to the late 2010s). To prepare the library, the immunoSEQ multiplex PCR assay was applied. The table was pulled from immuneACCESS by TCRdb, which kept in-frame rearrangements only. Such tables lose some clones; where checked, under half of the loss comes from unresolved V genes, and the rest has no known cause. The sample table holds around 100,000 clones, of which around 93% were seen once. Around 4% of the sample belongs to the ten largest clones. This specimen's time point label, interpreted: peripheral blood 6 weeks after treatment start. The sample in question was PBMCs, obtained around atezolizumab (anti-PD-L1) treatment. All receptors come from a man aged 55-75 years with urothelial cancer.

This chain connects TRBV5-1 to TRBJ2-7; 10 bases agree with TRBD2. Trimming cost V 4 bases and J 7 bases; bases outside gene matches: 11. This CDR3 spans 15 amino acids. From germline, CDR1 is SGHRS and CDR2 YFSETQ. Here the CDR3 DNA reads TGCGCCAGCAGCATCGTAGCGGGGGGATCGGTTGAGCAGTACTTC. Its translation is CASSIVAGGSVEQYF.

This chain links TRBV20-1 with TRBJ2-7; D is perhaps TRBD2 (6 bases). The germline V gene has CDR1 DFQATT and CDR2 SNEGSKA (reference sequence). The CDR3 spans 11 residues. V was cut by 5 bases and J by 3 bases, with 8 bases left in between. In DNA, the CDR3 is TGCAGTGCTGACGGGGGCTACGAGCAGTACTTC. Residues: CSADGGYEQYF.

The chain employs TRBV2 and TRBJ2-6; no firm D call. The germline gives CDR1 SNHLY, CDR2 FYNNEI. This CDR3 region has 14 residues. V was pared by 5 bases and J by 2 bases, with 7 bases between. The CDR3 DNA sequence: TGTGCCAGCAGTTCGTCTCCTGGGGCCAACGTCCTGACTTTC. Translation gives CASSSSPGANVLTF.

The rearrangement joins TRBV6-5 to TRBJ2-5; the D gene is possibly TRBD2 (7 bases). The V gene's germline CDR1 is MNHEY and CDR2 SVGAGI. The CDR3 runs 12 residues. V was trimmed by 6 bases and J by 4 bases, leaving 9 bases between them. Written as DNA, the CDR3 is TGTGCCAGCAGGGGAGGGGGAGAGACCCAGTACTTC. This codes for CASRGGGETQYF.

This chain joins TRBV9 and TRBJ1-1, with a possible D match to TRBD1 (5 bases). This CDR3 comprises 13 residues. Looked up from germline, CDR1 is SGDLS and CDR2 is YYNGEE. V lost 2 bases to trimming and J lost 2 bases, with 7 bases between them. CDR3 residues: CASSVQGNTEAFF. In nucleotides, the CDR3 is TGTGCCAGCAGCGTCCAGGGTAACACTGAAGCTTTCTTT.

The rearrangement links TRBV30 to TRBJ1-5, with TRBD1 as a possible D gene (6 bases). The CDR3 runs 13 residues. V was cut by 3 bases and J by 7 bases, with 13 bases left in between. Germline V CDR1 and CDR2: GTSNPN, SVGIG (reference sequence). In DNA, the CDR3 is TGTGCCTGGAGCTCGAGGGGGGGGCAGCCCCAGCATTTT. Its protein is CAWSSRGGQPQHF.

The V gene is TRBV11-2, the J gene TRBJ2-3; a weak D match, TRBD1 (6 bases). Germline CDR1 SGHAT, CDR2 FQNNGV. V was shortened by 5 bases and J by 2 bases, with 14 bases between the two germline ends. The CDR3 has 15 amino acids. The DNA for the CDR3 is TGTGCCAGCAGCCCTAATACAGGGTCCACAGATACGCAGTATTTT. Translation gives CASSPNTGSTDTQYF.